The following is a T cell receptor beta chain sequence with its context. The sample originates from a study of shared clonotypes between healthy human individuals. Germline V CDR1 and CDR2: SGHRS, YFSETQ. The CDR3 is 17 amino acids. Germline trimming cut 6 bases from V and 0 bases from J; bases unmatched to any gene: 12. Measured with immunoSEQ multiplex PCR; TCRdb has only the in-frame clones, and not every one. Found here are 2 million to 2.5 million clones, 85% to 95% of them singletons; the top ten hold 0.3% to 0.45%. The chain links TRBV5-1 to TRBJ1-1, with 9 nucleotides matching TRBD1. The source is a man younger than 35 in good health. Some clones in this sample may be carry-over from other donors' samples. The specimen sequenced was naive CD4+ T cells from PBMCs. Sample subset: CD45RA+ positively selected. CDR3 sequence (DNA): TGCGCCAGCACCTCTGGAGGGACAGGGCCCCTGAACACTGAAGCTTTCTTT. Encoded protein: CASTSGGTGPLNTEAFF.